Sequencing of this T cell receptor (beta chain) was carried out in a study of control samples from healthy donors and cancer patients. Germline CDR1 LGHDT, CDR2 YNNKEL (reference sequence). This CDR3 has 15 amino acids. V was pared by 2 bases and J by 5 bases, with 15 bases between. Assay: immunoSEQ multiplex PCR; the TCRdb copy retains only in-frame clones and omits some. This sample has roughly 100,000 clones; about 91% occur once, and the top ten carry around 14%. The sequenced sample was blood. The chain links TRBV3-1 (or the pseudogene TRBV3-2) to TRBJ2-5; TRBD2 might be the D (5 bases). This receptor was taken from a man aged 25-45 years in good health. The CDR3, as DNA: TGTGCCAGCAGCCAAAGAGGTGCTGGGGAGGAGACCCAGTACTTC. It codes for CASSQRGAGEETQYF.